This T cell receptor beta chain was profiled in a study of T cell repertoires in cytomegalovirus infection. Across the whole study: Evidence of both CMV infection and a matching HLA type came from public TCR beta signatures. General study results and limits: Cumulated frequencies of public TCR beta families served to identify carriers of CMV plus the relevant HLA. CMV-specific HLA-C-restricted TCR beta clonotypes dominated the ex vivo response.

Per the germline V gene, CDR1 is SGHDT and CDR2 is YYEEEE. V lost 3 bases, J lost 7 bases, and 20 bases lay in between. CDR3 length: 16 amino acids. A few counts support this clonotype. Antigen: not known. TCRdb reanalysed the reads using MiXCR and keeps one entry per CDR3 protein. Among hundreds of thousands of distinct CDR3 sequences listed, approximately 24% were seen once. The chain recombines TRBV5-6 with TRBJ2-1, with D tentatively TRBD2 (6 bases). The clonotype comes from a human donor in good health (CMV status not recorded). Some clones in this sample may be carry-over from other donors' samples. Source material: CD8+ T cells from PBMCs. CDR3 nucleotides: TGTGCCAGCAGCTCCCCCCCATGGGAAGGAGGGAATGAGCAGTTCTTC. Encoded protein: CASSSPPWEGGNEQFF.